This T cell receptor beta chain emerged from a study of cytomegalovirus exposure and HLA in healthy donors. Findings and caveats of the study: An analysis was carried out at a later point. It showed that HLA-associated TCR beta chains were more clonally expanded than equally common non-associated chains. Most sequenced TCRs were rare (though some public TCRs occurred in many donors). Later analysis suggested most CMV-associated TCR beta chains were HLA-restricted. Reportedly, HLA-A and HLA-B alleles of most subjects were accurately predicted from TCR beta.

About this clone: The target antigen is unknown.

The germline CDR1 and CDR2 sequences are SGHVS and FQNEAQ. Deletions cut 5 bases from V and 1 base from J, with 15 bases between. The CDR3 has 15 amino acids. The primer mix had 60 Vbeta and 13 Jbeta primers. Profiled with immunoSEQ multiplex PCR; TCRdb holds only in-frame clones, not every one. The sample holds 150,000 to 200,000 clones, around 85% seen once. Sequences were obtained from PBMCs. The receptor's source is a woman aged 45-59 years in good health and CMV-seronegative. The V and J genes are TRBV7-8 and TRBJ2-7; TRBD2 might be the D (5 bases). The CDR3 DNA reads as TGTGCCAGCAGCCAAGGACTCTCACATTCCTACGAGCAGTACTTC. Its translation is CASSQGLSHSYEQYF.